This T cell receptor beta chain was identified during a study of blood T cell repertoires in COVID-19. Study-level background: T cells, B-cell-depleted T cells, or PBMCs provided the cDNA or gDNA that served as material.

Germline V gene sequence: CDR1 SGHNT, CDR2 YYREEE (reference sequence). The J segment lost 5 bases and the V segment lost 5 bases, leaving 12 bases of the junction unmatched. This CDR3 spans 15 amino acids. Source study methods: Estimated nucleated cell counts came from reference gene primer amplification. Repertoires were generated with immunoSEQ multiplex PCR, while TCRdb's copy carries only in-frame clones and drops some. The V and J calls and the clone size are those of that table, but D and trimming were determined from the DNA. The sample holds some 67,000 clones, around nine tenths seen once. This sequence was found in a woman in her sixties with acute or convalescent COVID-19. This chain connects TRBV5-4 to TRBJ1-2, with 7 bases fitting TRBD1. Input material: peripheral blood. The CDR3 region has the DNA TGTGCCAGCAGAGAGACGGGACAGCGTTTTTATGGCTACACCTTC. This encodes CASRETGQRFYGYTF.